This entry concerns a single TCR beta chain. What it binds is unknown. Sequencing used immunoSEQ version 4 in survey mode. Profiled with immunoSEQ multiplex PCR; TCRdb holds only in-frame clones, not every one. The sample yields more than 30,000 clones, roughly 80% seen once. This entry comes from a study of persistence of HIV-infected CD4 T cells. V shed 6 bases and J 5 bases; nucleotides not matched to a gene: 9. Germline lookup yields CDR1 SEHNR and CDR2 FQNEAQ (reference sequence). The CDR3 runs to 15 residues. An overlapping HIV-1 Gag peptide pool stimulated these cells at roughly 1 ug/peptide/mL. Sorted nonresponding memory CD4+ T cells were CD40L-negative, CD69-negative, CD45RO-high.

J is TRBJ2-7 and V is TRBV7-9, with 11 bases matching TRBD2. Material: CD4+ T cells sorted from PBMCs after approximately 20-hour stimulation, obtained from a patient who received antiretroviral therapy. This receptor was obtained from an adult woman with HIV who was CMV-seropositive. CDR3 region: CASSRLAGPLDEQYF. The CDR3 DNA is TGTGCCAGCAGTCGACTAGCGGGGCCCCTCGACGAGCAGTACTTC.